These 30 T cell receptor beta chains share one sample of origin, sequenced in a study of cytomegalovirus exposure and HLA in healthy donors. Here immunoSEQ multiplex PCR was the method, and the copy in TCRdb shows in-frame clones only, minus some. The sample records some 130,000 clones, roughly 89% being singletons. The sequenced material came from PBMCs. All receptors derive from a woman under 30 in good health and CMV-seronegative.

The rearrangement links TRBV2 to TRBJ2-3; a weak D match, TRBD2 (5 bases). Germline V lookup: CDR1 SNHLY, CDR2 FYNNEI. V was trimmed by 3 bases and J by 5 bases, leaving 9 bases between them. The CDR3 length is 13 residues. CDR3 nucleotide sequence: TGTGCCAGCAGTGATCGGGATCGAGATACGCAGTATTTT. Amino acid sequence: CASSDRDRDTQYF. The full variable domain, completed using reference TRBV2 and TRBJ2-3, is EPEVTQTPSHQVTQMGQEVILRCVPISNHLYFYWYRQILGQKVEFLVSFYNNEISEKSEIFDDQFSVERPDGSNFTLKIRSTKLEDSAMYFCASSDRDRDTQYFGPGTRLTVL.

This chain links TRBV5-6 with TRBJ1-4; the match to TRBD1 covers 9 bases. Germline-derived CDR1 and CDR2 are SGHDT and YYEEEE. This CDR3 spans 16 amino acids. Losses at the gene ends were 4 bases for V and 6 bases for J; bases not matched to a gene: 10. The CDR3 loop is CASSTSPGTGYEKLFF. The CDR3 coding sequence is TGTGCCAGCAGCACGTCTCCCGGGACAGGGTATGAAAAACTGTTTTTT.

The chain combines TRBV7-9 with TRBJ2-7; 8 positions agree with TRBD1. CDR3 size: 15 residues. With 1 base clipped from V and 0 bases from J, the junction kept 2 bases outside the gene matches. Germline V gene lookup returns CDR1 SEHNR and CDR2 FQNEAQ (reference sequence). CDR3 bases: TGTGCCAGCAGCTTAGTAACAGGGGGCTCCTACGAGCAGTACTTC. This encodes CASSLVTGGSYEQYF.

The J gene is TRBJ2-2, the V gene TRBV19; TRBD1 matches 10 bases. J lost 7 bases, V lost 7 bases, and 9 bases had no gene match. This CDR3 spans 15 amino acids. Germline values: CDR1 LNHDA, CDR2 SQIVND (reference sequence). CDR3 nucleotide sequence: TGTGCCAGTATAGATGACAGGGGGCTTGTCGGGGAGCTGTTTTTT. It translates to CASIDDRGLVGELFF.

The V call is TRBV6-6, the J call TRBJ2-3; 8 bases match TRBD2. CDR3 length equals 14 residues. J lost 4 bases, V lost 3 bases, and 3 bases had no gene match. Per the germline V gene, CDR1 is MNHNY and CDR2 is SVGAGI (reference sequence). CDR3 region: CASSYSGVPDTQYF. The CDR3 DNA reads TGTGCCAGCAGTTATAGCGGGGTCCCAGATACGCAGTATTTT.

This clone was recorded a few times. The chain carries TRBV18 and TRBJ1-2; a possible D gene is TRBD1 (5 bases). V dropped 0 bases and J dropped 5 bases, with 10 bases sitting between them. CDR3 length: 14 residues. The germline V gene encodes CDR1 KGHSH and CDR2 LQKENI. CDR3 in amino acids: CASSPPQGGYGYTF. The CDR3 region has the DNA TGTGCCAGCTCACCACCGCAGGGTGGGTATGGCTACACCTTC.

This chain links TRBV4-1 with TRBJ1-1; the D gene is possibly TRBD1 (6 bases). The germline gives CDR1 MGHRA, CDR2 YSYEKL. Trimming took off 5 bases at V and 1 base at J, with 14 bases between the two ends. CDR3 length equals 15 residues. The chain's CDR3 is CASSLNRQENTEAFF. Written as DNA, the CDR3 is TGCGCCAGCAGCTTGAATCGACAGGAGAACACTGAAGCTTTCTTT.

This clone has only a few counts. The V gene is TRBV19, the J gene TRBJ1-2, with 9 nucleotides matching TRBD1. V shed 6 bases, J shed 6 bases, and the junction held 2 bases outside the gene matches. This CDR3 is 12 amino acids long. CDR1 is LNHDA, CDR2 SQIVND, per germline (reference sequence). The CDR3 nucleotides are TGTGCCAGTAGGGGACAGGGACATGGCTACACCTTC. This translates into CASRGQGHGYTF. The full variable domain, completed using reference TRBV19 and TRBJ1-2, is DGGITQSPKYLFRKEGQNVTLSCEQNLNHDAMYWYRQDPGQGLRLIYYSQIVNDFQKGDIAEGYSVSREKKESFPLTVTSAQKNPTAFYLCASRGQGHGYTFGSGTRLTVV.

The gene calls are TRBV7-8 and TRBJ2-2; TRBD2 might be the D (6 bases). Germline CDR1 and CDR2: SGHVS and FQNEAQ. The CDR3 is made up of 17 amino acids. V shed 5 bases and J shed 7 bases, with 23 bases lying between them. This chain's CDR3 is CASSPWVASGRIGELFF. In nucleotides, the CDR3 is TGTGCCAGCAGCCCGTGGGTGGCGTCAGGGAGGATCGGGGAGCTGTTTTTT.

The J gene is TRBJ1-3, the V gene TRBV28, with unresolved D. V lost 2 bases, J lost 2 bases, and 10 bases lay in between. There are 15 residues in the CDR3. Germline-derived CDR1 and CDR2 are MDHEN and SYDVKM. The CDR3, as DNA: TGTGCCAGCAGTTTAGAGGCGACTCCTGGAAACACCATATATTTT. As protein: CASSLEATPGNTIYF.

This clone has a handful of counts. This chain connects TRBV19 to TRBJ1-3, with D unclear. V lost 7 bases, J lost 4 bases, and 20 bases lay in between. This CDR3 has 16 amino acids. Germline-derived CDR1 and CDR2 are LNHDA and SQIVND (reference sequence). The CDR3 reads CASTPLGVQSGNTIYF. The CDR3 DNA sequence: TGTGCCAGTACTCCGCTCGGAGTACAATCGGGAAACACCATATATTTT.

The chain combines TRBV11-2 with TRBJ2-2; D is perhaps TRBD2 (5 bases). The CDR3 is 14 residues long. Trimming cost V 7 bases and J 7 bases, with 16 bases left between them. Germline V gene lookup returns CDR1 SGHAT and CDR2 FQNNGV. This CDR3 reads CASTRVLAGGELFF. In DNA, the CDR3 is TGTGCCAGCACCCGAGTATTGGCGGGCGGGGAGCTGTTTTTT.

The CDR3 sequence is CASSLVGGNSYEQYF. CDR3 bases: TGTGCCAGCAGCTTAGTGGGGGGTAACTCCTACGAGCAGTACTTC. The rearrangement joins TRBV11-2 to TRBJ2-7, with D perhaps matching TRBD2 (6 bases). This CDR3 comprises 15 residues. Trimming removed 1 base at V and 0 bases at J, with 10 bases between. Germline assignment: CDR1 SGHAT and CDR2 FQNNGV.

V usage is TRBV11-2 and J usage is TRBJ1-2; 8 nucleotides line up with TRBD1. The CDR3 contains 15 residues. The germline V gene has CDR1 SGHAT and CDR2 FQNNGV. V was pared by 5 bases and J by 3 bases, with 8 bases of the junction left unmatched. The CDR3 DNA sequence: TGTGCCAGCAGCGTCGACGGGACAGGTGACTATGGCTACACCTTC. Encoded protein: CASSVDGTGDYGYTF. Complete variable domain (other parts from reference TRBV11-2 and TRBJ1-2): EAGVAQSPRYKIIEKRQSVAFWCNPISGHATLYWYQQILGQGPKLLIQFQNNGVVDDSQLPKDRFSAERLKGVDSTLKIQPAKLEDSAVYLCASSVDGTGDYGYTFGSGTRLTVV.

This clone came up many times. The CDR3 coding sequence is TGTGCCAGCAGCTCCGGGACAGGGGGCTGGGAGCAGTTCTTC. Encoded protein: CASSSGTGGWEQFF. J is TRBJ2-1 and V is TRBV7-9; 12 nucleotides align to TRBD1. Trimming at V came to 4 bases and at J to 10 bases, leaving 5 bases not matched to a gene. This CDR3 contains 14 residues. Germline V lookup: CDR1 SEHNR, CDR2 FQNEAQ (reference sequence).

CDR3 coding DNA: TGTGCCAGCAGTGCGGGTTACACTGAAGCTTTCTTT. Amino acids: CASSAGYTEAFF. The chain couples TRBV11-2 to TRBJ1-1; no reliable D call. This CDR3 has 12 amino acids. The V gene lost 6 bases and the J gene lost 3 bases, with 8 bases spanning the gap. Germline V lookup: CDR1 SGHAT, CDR2 FQNNGV.

This sequence joins TRBV27 and TRBJ1-6, with D possibly TRBD1 on 6 matching bases. The CDR3 spans 13 residues. Germline V lookup: CDR1 MNHEY, CDR2 SMNVEV (reference sequence). V shed 8 bases and J shed 9 bases, with 14 bases lying between them. This CDR3 is CASSRTVRSPLHF. Written as DNA, the CDR3 is TGTGCCAGCTCCCGGACAGTGCGTTCACCCCTCCACTTT.

There are a few counts of this clone. The V call is TRBV6-1, the J call TRBJ1-5; D is possibly TRBD1 (6 bases). Germline V gene data show CDR1 as MNHNS and CDR2 as SASEGT. With 3 bases removed from V and 5 bases from J, the gap between germline ends came to 14 bases. The CDR3 contains 15 residues. The CDR3 sequence is CASSEMTGLHQPQHF. The CDR3 nucleotides read TGTGCCAGCAGTGAGATGACAGGTCTCCATCAGCCCCAGCATTTT.

The genes are TRBV5-1 and TRBJ1-5; 9 bases agree with TRBD1. Germline values: CDR1 SGHRS, CDR2 YFSETQ. This CDR3 contains 15 residues. Trimming at V came to 4 bases and at J to 4 bases, leaving 6 bases not matched to a gene. The CDR3 DNA reads TGCGCCAGCAGCCCCGGGACAGGGTGGAATCAGCCCCAGCATTTT. This gives the protein CASSPGTGWNQPQHF. Supplemented by reference TRBV5-1 and TRBJ1-5, the full variable domain reads KAGVTQTPRYLIKTRGQQVTLSCSPISGHRSVSWYQQTPGQGLQFLFEYFSETQRNKGNFPGRFSGRQFSNSRSEMNVSTLELGDSALYLCASSPGTGWNQPQHFGDGTRLSIL.

This rearrangement joins TRBV27 to TRBJ1-1; D remains unclear. This CDR3 spans 15 amino acids. Germline V lookup: CDR1 MNHEY, CDR2 SMNVEV (reference sequence). Trimming took 1 base from V and 3 from J, leaving 12 bases between them. The CDR3, as DNA: TGTGCCAGCAGTTTATTTGCCCGAACGGACACTGAAGCTTTCTTT. This sequence encodes CASSLFARTDTEAFF.

The chain is built from TRBV7-6 and TRBJ1-2; D is unresolved. Trimming stripped 1 base from V and 3 bases from J, with 6 bases between. Germline V gene data show CDR1 as SGHVS and CDR2 as FNYEAQ. This CDR3 is built from 13 residues. The CDR3 sequence is CASSLDRDYGYTF. In nucleotides, the CDR3 is TGTGCCAGCAGCTTAGACCGGGACTATGGCTACACCTTC.

J is TRBJ2-3 and V is TRBV29-1; D is perhaps TRBD2 (5 bases). This CDR3 is 13 amino acids long. V was cut by 6 bases and J by 4 bases, with 14 bases left in between. Germline CDR1 SQVTM, CDR2 ANQGSEA. CDR3 residues: CSVDIEGADTQYF. CDR3 nucleotide sequence: TGCAGCGTCGATATTGAGGGAGCAGATACGCAGTATTTT.

This clone was detected only once. In DNA, the CDR3 is TGCGCCAGCAGCGAGTCGGAAGGGGGCGCCGGTACCGAAGCTTTCTTT. Protein sequence: CASSESEGGAGTEAFF. This chain joins TRBV5-1 and TRBJ1-1, with 7 nucleotides matching TRBD1. The length of the CDR3 is 16 residues. Germline-derived CDR1 and CDR2 are SGHRS and YFSETQ. V was pared by 4 bases and J by 8 bases, with 17 bases of the junction left unmatched.

The chain recombines TRBV15 with TRBJ1-5, with a tentative D call TRBD1 (5 bases). The germline gives CDR1 LNHNV, CDR2 YYDKDF (reference sequence). The CDR3 totals 18 residues. Trimming took 5 bases from V and 2 from J, leaving 22 bases between them. CDR3 sequence: CATSPTFGGVRGNQPQHF. CDR3 DNA sequence: TGTGCCACCAGCCCCACCTTCGGAGGGGTTAGGGGCAATCAGCCCCAGCATTTT.

This clone was counted a single time. This chain links TRBV27 with TRBJ2-5; 14 bases agree with TRBD2. Germline V gene lookup returns CDR1 MNHEY and CDR2 SMNVEV (reference sequence). The CDR3 runs 16 residues. Unmatched junction bases numbered 6, after V lost 4 bases and J lost 5 bases. CDR3 DNA: TGTGCCAGCAGTTCCGGACTAGCGGGGGGCCGGGAGACCCAGTACTTC. Amino acids: CASSSGLAGGRETQYF.

This chain links TRBV10-2 with TRBJ1-6; D call uncertain. This CDR3 is built from 14 residues. Germline-derived CDR1 and CDR2 are WSHSY and SAAADI. The germline V and J ends were trimmed by 2 bases and 9 bases, with 11 bases remaining between them. CDR3 residues: CASSEPLAGSPLHF. CDR3 sequence (DNA): TGCGCCAGCAGTGAGCCCCTGGCAGGTTCACCCCTCCACTTT.

This sequence joins TRBV20-1 and TRBJ2-7; D gene uncertain. Looked up from germline, CDR1 is DFQATT and CDR2 is SNEGSKA (reference sequence). The CDR3 extends over 11 amino acids. V lost 5 bases, J lost 6 bases, and 11 bases lay in between. The CDR3 reads CSAFRYSEQYF. DNA for the CDR3: TGCAGTGCTTTCCGTTATTCCGAGCAGTACTTC.

The chain is built from TRBV18 and TRBJ2-7; D is perhaps TRBD2 (5 bases). The CDR3 is 13 amino acids. The germline CDR1 and CDR2 sequences are KGHSH and LQKENI. With 6 bases removed from V and 0 bases from J, the gap between germline ends came to 9 bases. This CDR3 is CASSPGNSYEQYF. CDR3 nucleotide sequence: TGTGCCAGCTCCCCGGGGAACTCCTACGAGCAGTACTTC.

The chain uses TRBV10-1 and TRBJ2-3; possible D gene TRBD2, 7 bases. The V and J ends lost 6 bases and 4 bases respectively, with 11 bases between them. The CDR3 extends over 13 amino acids. CDR1 WNHNN and CDR2 SYGVQD come from the germline V gene (reference sequence). CDR3 amino acids: CASSEGGADTQYF. The CDR3 DNA sequence: TGCGCCAGCAGCGAAGGGGGGGCAGATACGCAGTATTTT.

The rearrangement uses TRBV5-5 and TRBJ2-7; D unclear. Germline V gives CDR1 SGHKS, CDR2 YYEKEE (reference sequence). The ends were cut back, 2 bases at V and 6 bases at J, with 18 bases in the middle. This CDR3 is built from 15 residues. The CDR3 DNA is TGTGCCAGCAGCTTTTTGTTCCTGCCGGGTGGCGAGCAGTACTTC. Its protein product is CASSFLFLPGGEQYF.